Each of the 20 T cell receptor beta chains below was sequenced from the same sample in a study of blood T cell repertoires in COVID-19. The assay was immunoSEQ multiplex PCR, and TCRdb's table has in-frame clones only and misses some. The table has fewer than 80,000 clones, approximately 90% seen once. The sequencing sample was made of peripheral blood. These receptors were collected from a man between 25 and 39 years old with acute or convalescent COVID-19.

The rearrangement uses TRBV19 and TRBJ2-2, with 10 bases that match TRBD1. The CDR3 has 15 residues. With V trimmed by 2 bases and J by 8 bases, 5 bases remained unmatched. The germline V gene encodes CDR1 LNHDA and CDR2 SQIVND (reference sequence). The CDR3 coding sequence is TGTGCCAGTAGTATAAGACAGGGGGCGCGGGGGGAGCTGTTTTTT. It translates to CASSIRQGARGELFF.

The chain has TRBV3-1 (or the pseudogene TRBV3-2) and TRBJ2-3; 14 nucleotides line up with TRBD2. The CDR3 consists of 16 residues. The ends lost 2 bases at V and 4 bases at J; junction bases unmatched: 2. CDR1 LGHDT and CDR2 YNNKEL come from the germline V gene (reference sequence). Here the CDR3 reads CASSQRLAGGPDTQYF. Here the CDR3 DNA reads TGTGCCAGCAGCCAAAGACTAGCGGGGGGGCCAGATACGCAGTATTTT.

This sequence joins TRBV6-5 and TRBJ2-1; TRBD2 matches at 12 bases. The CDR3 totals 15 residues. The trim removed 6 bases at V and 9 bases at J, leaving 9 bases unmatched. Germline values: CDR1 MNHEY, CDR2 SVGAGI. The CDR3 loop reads CASRPTSGSLGEQFF. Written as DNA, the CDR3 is TGTGCCAGCAGACCGACTAGCGGGAGTCTCGGTGAGCAGTTCTTC.

CDR3 in amino acids: CASSQDTGYVTDTQYF. The CDR3 region has the DNA TGCGCCAGCAGCCAAGATACCGGGTATGTTACAGATACGCAGTATTTT. The genes are TRBV4-3 and TRBJ2-3; D is uncertain. The CDR3 has 16 residues. Germline V gene sequence: CDR1 LGHNA, CDR2 YSLEER. V dropped 0 bases and J dropped 3 bases, with 13 bases sitting between them.

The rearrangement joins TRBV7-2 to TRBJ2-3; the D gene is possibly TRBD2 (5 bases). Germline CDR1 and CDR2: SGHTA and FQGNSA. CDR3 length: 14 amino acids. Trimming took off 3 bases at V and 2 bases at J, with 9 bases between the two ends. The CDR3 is CASSFGLITDTQYF. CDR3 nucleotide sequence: TGTGCCAGCAGCTTCGGACTGATCACAGATACGCAGTATTTT.

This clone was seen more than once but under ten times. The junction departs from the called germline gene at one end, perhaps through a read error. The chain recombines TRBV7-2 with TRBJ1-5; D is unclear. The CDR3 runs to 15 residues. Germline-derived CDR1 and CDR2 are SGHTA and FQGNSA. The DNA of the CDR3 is TGTGCCAGCGAATTTAAGGGATTTAGCGATCAGCCCCAGCATTTT. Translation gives CASEFKGFSDQPQHF.

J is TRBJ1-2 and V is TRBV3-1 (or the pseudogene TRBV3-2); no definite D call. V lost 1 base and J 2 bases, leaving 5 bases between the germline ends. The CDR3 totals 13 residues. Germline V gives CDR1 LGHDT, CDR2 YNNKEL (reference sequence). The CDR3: CASSQVQNYGYTF. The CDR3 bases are TGTGCCAGCAGCCAAGTGCAGAACTATGGCTACACCTTC.

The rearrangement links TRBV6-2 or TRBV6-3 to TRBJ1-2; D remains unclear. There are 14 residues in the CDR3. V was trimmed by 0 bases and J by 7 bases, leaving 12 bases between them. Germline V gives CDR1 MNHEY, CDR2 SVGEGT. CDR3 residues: CASSYSKVTVGYTF. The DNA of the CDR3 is TGTGCCAGCAGTTACTCGAAAGTCACAGTTGGCTACACCTTC.

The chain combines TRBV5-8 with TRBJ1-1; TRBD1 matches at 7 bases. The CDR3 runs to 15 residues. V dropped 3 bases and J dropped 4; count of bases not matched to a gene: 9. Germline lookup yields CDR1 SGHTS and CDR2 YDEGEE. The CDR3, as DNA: TGTGCCAGCAGCTCGGACAGGTTCTTTGTCACTGAAGCTTTCTTT. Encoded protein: CASSSDRFFVTEAFF. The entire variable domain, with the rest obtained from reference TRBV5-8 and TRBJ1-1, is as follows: EAGVTQSPTHLIKTRGQQATLRCSPISGHTSVYWYQQALGLGLQFLLWYDEGEERNRGNFPPRFSGRQFPNYSSELNVNALELEDSALYLCASSSDRFFVTEAFFGQGTRLTVV.

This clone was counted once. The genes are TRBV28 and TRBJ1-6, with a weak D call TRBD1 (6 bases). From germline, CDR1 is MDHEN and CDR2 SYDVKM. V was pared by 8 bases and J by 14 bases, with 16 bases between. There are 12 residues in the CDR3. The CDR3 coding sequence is TGTGCCAGCTCAAAGGGGGTCCTCACCCTCCACTTT. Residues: CASSKGVLTLHF.

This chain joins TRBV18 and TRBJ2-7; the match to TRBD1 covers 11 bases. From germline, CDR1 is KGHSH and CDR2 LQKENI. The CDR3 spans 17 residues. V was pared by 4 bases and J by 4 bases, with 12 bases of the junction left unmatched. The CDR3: CASSRNPPGQGGYEQYV. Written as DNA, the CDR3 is TGTGCCAGCTCACGTAATCCTCCGGGACAGGGGGGATACGAGCAGTACGTC.

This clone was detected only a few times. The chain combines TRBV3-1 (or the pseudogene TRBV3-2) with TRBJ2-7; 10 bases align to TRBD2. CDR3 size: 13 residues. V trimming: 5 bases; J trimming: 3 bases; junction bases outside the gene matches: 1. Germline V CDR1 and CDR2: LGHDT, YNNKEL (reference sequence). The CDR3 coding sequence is TGTGCCAGCAGCTTAGCGGGGGGCTACGAGCAGTACTTC. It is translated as CASSLAGGYEQYF.

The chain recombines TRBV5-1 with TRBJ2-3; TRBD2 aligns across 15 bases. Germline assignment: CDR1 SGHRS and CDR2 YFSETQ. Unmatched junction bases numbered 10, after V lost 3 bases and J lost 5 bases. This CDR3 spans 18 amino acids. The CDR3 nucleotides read TGCGCCAGCAGCTCCGGACTAGCGGGGGGGCCGAATAGAGATACGCAGTATTTT. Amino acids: CASSSGLAGGPNRDTQYF.

The CDR3 region has the DNA TGTGCCAGTGAAAGCGGGGCAAACTACGAGCAGTACGTC. This encodes CASESGANYEQYV. The gene calls are TRBV2 and TRBJ2-7; TRBD2 matches at 7 bases. V shed 9 bases and J 3 bases; nucleotides not matched to a gene: 8. Germline CDR1 reads SNHLY; CDR2 reads FYNNEI. This CDR3 is 13 amino acids long.

As DNA, the CDR3 is TGTGCCAGCTCGTCCGACAGGGGGGCTAATGAAAAACTGTTTTTT. Translated, it gives CASSSDRGANEKLFF. The chain carries TRBV18 and TRBJ1-4; 9 bases match TRBD1. The CDR3 consists of 15 residues. CDR1 is KGHSH and CDR2 is LQKENI in the germline V gene. V lost 6 bases and J lost 3; bases outside the gene matches: 5.

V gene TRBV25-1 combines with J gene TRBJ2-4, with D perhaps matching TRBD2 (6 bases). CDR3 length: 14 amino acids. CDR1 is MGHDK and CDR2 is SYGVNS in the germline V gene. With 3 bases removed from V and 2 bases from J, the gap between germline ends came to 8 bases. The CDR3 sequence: CASSEEGTKNIQYF. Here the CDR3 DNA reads TGTGCCAGCAGTGAGGAGGGTACCAAAAACATTCAGTACTTC.

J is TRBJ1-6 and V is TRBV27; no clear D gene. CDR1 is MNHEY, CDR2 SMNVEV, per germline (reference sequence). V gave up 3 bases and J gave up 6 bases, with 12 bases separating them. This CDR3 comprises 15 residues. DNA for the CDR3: TGTGCCAGCAGTTTCGAGAAATCGGGTAATTCACCCCTCCACTTT. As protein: CASSFEKSGNSPLHF.

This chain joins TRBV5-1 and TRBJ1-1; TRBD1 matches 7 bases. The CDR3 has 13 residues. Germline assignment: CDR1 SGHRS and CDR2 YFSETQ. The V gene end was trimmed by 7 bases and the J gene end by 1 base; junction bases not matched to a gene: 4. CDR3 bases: TGCGCCAGCTCCGGGACAGCGAACACTGAAGCTTTCTTT. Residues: CASSGTANTEAFF.

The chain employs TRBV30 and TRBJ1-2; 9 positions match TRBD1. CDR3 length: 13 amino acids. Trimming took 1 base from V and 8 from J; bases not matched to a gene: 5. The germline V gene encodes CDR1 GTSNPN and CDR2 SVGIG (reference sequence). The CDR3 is CAWSADRGYGYTF. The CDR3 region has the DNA TGTGCCTGGAGTGCGGACAGGGGCTACGGCTACACCTTC.

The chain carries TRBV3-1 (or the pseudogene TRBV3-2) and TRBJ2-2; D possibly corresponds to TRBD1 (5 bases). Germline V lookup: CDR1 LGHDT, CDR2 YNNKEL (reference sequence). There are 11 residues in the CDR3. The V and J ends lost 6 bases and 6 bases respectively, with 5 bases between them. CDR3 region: CASRGAGELFF. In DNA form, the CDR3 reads TGTGCCAGCAGAGGGGCCGGGGAGCTGTTTTTT.